This entry lists 2 T cell receptor beta chains sequenced from one sample in a study of regulatory T cells in long-lasting Graves disease (dated by TCRdb to about 2021). Library preparation employed multiplex PCR. This sample was sequenced with an Illumina HiSeq 4000. TCR beta libraries were built with iRepertoire HTBI primers and Arm-PCR amplification of CDR3 regions. The raw public data were reprocessed by TCRdb itself: fastp quality trimming at Q25, MiXCR clonotype calling, in-frame beta chains only. Entries are consolidated by CDR3 protein sequence, retaining the most common genes and DNA. Here the sample has about 360,000 distinct CDR3 sequences; 15% to 20% occur a single time. The ten top clones hold around 21% of the sample. This sample's time point label indicates: newly diagnosed GD, antithyroid drugs for less than 3 months. For both TCR sequencing and RNA sequencing, RNA was extracted from PBMCs in TRIzol.

This sample was shared with a second study, whose subject was T cells in Graves' hyperthyroidism and ophthalmopathy.

The sequences come from peripheral blood mononuclear cells (PBMCs), collected at new diagnosis, from a patient treated with antithyroid drugs. The source is a woman aged 18-29 years with Graves disease. Donor details come from another sample of the same person, matched by shared clones.

This chain uses TRBV27 with TRBJ2-7; the match to TRBD2 covers 8 bases. This CDR3 region has 15 residues. V trimming: 5 bases; J trimming: 5 bases; junction bases outside the gene matches: 11. The germline CDR1 and CDR2 sequences are MNHEY and SMNVEV (reference sequence). DNA for the CDR3: TGTGCCAGCAGTGGCGCGGGGGGCGGGAGGAACGAGCAGTACTTC. It specifies CASSGAGGGRNEQYF.

This clonotype was detected ten times or more. This chain joins TRBV6-2 or TRBV6-3 and TRBJ1-6, with TRBD1 identical over 9 bases. Germline V lookup: CDR1 MNHEY, CDR2 SVGEGT. The CDR3 is 17 amino acids. J gave up 9 bases and V 0 bases, and 9 bases lay outside the gene matches. The CDR3 coding sequence is TGTGCCAGCAGTTACTCGAAACAGGGGGCTAAAGGTTCACCCCTCCACTTT. This translates into CASSYSKQGAKGSPLHF.